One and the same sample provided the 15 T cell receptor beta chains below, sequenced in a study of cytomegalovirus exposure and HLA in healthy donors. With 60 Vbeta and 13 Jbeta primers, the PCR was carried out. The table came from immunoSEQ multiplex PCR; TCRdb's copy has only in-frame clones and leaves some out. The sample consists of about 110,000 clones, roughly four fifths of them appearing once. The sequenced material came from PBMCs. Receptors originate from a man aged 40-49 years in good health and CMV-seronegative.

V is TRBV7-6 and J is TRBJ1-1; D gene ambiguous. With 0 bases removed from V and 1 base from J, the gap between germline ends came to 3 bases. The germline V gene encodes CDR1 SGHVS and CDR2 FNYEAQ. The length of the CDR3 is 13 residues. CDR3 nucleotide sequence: TGTGCCAGCAGCTTAGCTAGGAACACTGAAGCTTTCTTT. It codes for CASSLARNTEAFF.

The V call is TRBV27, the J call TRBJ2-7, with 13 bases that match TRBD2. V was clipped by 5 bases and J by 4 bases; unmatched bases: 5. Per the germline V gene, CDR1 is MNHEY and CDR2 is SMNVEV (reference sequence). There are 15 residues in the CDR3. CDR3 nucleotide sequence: TGTGCCAGCAGTCTTACTAGCGGGGGGGTGTACGAGCAGTACTTC. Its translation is CASSLTSGGVYEQYF.

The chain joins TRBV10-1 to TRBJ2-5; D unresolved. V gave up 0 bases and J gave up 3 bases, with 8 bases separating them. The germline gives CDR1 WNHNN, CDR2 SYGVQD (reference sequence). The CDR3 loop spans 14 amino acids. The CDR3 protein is CASSESGGEETQYF. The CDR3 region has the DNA TGCGCCAGCAGTGAGTCCGGCGGAGAAGAGACCCAGTACTTC.

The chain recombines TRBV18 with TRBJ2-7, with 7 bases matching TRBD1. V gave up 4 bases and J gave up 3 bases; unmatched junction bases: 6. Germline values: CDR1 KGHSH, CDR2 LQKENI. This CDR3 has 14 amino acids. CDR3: CASSLSRQGYEQYF. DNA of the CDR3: TGTGCCAGCTCACTATCTAGACAGGGCTACGAGCAGTACTTC.

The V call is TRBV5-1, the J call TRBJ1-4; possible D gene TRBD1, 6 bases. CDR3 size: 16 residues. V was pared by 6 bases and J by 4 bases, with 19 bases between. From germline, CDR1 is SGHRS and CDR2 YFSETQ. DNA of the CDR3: TGCGCCAGCAAGCTACAGGGTGGTGGGAGTAATGAAAAACTGTTTTTT. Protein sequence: CASKLQGGGSNEKLFF.

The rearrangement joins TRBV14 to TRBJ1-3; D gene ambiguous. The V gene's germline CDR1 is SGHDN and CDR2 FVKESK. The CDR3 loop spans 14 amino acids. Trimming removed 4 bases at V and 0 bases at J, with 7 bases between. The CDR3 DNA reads TGTGCCAGCAGCCCGGTCGGCTCTGGAAACACCATATATTTT. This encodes CASSPVGSGNTIYF.

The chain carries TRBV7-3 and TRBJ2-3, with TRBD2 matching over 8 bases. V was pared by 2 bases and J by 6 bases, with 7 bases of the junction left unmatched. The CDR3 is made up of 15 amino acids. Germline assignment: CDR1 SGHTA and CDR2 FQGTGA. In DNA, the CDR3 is TGTGCCAGCAGCTTATTAGCGGGGCCCTGGGATACGCAGTATTTT. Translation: CASSLLAGPWDTQYF.

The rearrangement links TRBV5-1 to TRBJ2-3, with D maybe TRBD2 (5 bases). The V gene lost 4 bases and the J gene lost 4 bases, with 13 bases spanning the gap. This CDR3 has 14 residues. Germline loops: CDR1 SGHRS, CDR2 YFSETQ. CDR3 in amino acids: CASSPILEADTQYF. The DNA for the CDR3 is TGCGCCAGCAGCCCAATACTAGAGGCAGATACGCAGTATTTT.

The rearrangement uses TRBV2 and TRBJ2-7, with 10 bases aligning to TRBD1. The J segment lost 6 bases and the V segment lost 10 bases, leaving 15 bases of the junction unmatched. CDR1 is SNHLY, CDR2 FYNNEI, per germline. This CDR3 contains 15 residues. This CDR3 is CATLGRRTGGSEQYF. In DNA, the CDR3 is TGTGCCACCCTTGGGAGGCGGACAGGGGGGTCCGAGCAGTACTTC.

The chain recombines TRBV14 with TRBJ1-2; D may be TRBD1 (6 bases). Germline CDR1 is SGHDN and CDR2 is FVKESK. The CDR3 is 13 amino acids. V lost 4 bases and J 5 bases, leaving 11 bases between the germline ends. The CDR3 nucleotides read TGTGCCAGCAGCCGACAGGACGGATATGGCTACACCTTC. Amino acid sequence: CASSRQDGYGYTF.

Written as DNA, the CDR3 is TGTGCCAGTAGTTACAGGGTTTCTAACGAGCAGTACTTC. Translated: CASSYRVSNEQYF. The chain combines TRBV19 with TRBJ2-7; perhaps TRBD1 as D (6 bases). In germline, CDR1 is LNHDA, CDR2 SQIVND (reference sequence). The CDR3 loop spans 13 amino acids. V lost 5 bases and J 5 bases, leaving 13 bases between the germline ends. Together with reference TRBV19 and TRBJ2-7, the CDR3 gives the full variable domain: DGGITQSPKYLFRKEGQNVTLSCEQNLNHDAMYWYRQDPGQGLRLIYYSQIVNDFQKGDIAEGYSVSREKKESFPLTVTSAQKNPTAFYLCASSYRVSNEQYFGPGTRLTVT.

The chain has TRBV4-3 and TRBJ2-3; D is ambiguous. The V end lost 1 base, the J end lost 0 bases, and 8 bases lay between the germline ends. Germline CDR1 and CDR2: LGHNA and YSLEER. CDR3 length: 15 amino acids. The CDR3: CASSQGLLSTDTQYF. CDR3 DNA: TGCGCCAGCAGCCAAGGTCTACTAAGCACAGATACGCAGTATTTT.

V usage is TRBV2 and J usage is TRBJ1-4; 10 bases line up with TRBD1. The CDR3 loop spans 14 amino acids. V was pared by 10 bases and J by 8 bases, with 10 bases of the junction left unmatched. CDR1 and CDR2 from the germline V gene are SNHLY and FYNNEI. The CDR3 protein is CATSDRGQGEKLFF. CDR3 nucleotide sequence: TGTGCCACCTCAGACAGGGGGCAGGGAGAAAAACTGTTTTTT.

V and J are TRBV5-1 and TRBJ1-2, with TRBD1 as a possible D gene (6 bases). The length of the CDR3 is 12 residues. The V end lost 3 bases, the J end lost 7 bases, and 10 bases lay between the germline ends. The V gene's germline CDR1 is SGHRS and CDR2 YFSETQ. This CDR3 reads CASSSDSLGYTF. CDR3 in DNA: TGCGCCAGCAGCTCGGACAGTCTTGGCTACACCTTC.

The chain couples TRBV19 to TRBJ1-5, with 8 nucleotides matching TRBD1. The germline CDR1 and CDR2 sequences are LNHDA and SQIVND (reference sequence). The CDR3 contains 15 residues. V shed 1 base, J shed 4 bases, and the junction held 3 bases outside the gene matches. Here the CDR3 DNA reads TGTGCCAGTAGTATAGTTAGGACAGGGAATCAGCCCCAGCATTTT. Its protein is CASSIVRTGNQPQHF.